A few counts support the clone carrying this T cell receptor beta chain. Its antigen is undetermined. V lost 2 bases to trimming and J lost 6 bases, with 17 bases between them. CDR1 is MNHGY, CDR2 SVAAGI, per germline. The CDR3 loop spans 15 amino acids. This entry is derived from a study of CD8+ T cells in alopecia areata. The overall study: Tofacitinib continued for 6 to 18 months and was then withheld for 6 months.

Samples from alopecia areata patients were lesional scalp punch biopsies and peripheral blood. Once RNA had been extracted, it was reverse transcribed into cDNA to act as the sequencing template. Method: immunoSEQ multiplex PCR; TCRdb's copy keeps in-frame clones and lacks some. Among more than 200,000 clones listed, under 80% were seen once. Points from the study as a whole: Sequences from scalp samples also cover resident alphabeta T cells of normal skin.

The sample in question was CD4+ T cells sorted from blood, obtained at week 0. The J gene is TRBJ2-7, the V gene TRBV6-9, with a possible D match to TRBD1 (6 bases). The sequence came from a human donor with alopecia areata. The CDR3 loop is CASSYGRAGDGEQYF. CDR3 DNA sequence: TGTGCCAGCAGTTATGGCCGAGCAGGGGACGGCGAGCAGTACTTC.